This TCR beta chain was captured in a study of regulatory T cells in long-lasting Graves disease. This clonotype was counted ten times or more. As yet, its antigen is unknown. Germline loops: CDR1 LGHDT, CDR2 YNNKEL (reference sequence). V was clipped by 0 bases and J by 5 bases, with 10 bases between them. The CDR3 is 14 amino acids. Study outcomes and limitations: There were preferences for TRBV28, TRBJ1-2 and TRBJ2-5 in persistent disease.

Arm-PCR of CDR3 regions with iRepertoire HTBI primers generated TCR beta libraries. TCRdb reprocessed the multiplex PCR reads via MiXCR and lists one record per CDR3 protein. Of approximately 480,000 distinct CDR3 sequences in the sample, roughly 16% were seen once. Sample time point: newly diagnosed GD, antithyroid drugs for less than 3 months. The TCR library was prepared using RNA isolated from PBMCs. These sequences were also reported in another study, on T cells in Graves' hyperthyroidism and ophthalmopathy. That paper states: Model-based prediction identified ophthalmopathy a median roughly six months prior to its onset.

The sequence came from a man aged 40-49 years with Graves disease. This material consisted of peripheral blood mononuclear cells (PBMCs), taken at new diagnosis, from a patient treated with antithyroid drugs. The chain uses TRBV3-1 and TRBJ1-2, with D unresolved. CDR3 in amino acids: CASSQDSSGYGYTF. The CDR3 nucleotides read TGTGCCAGCAGCCAAGATTCGTCGGGTTATGGCTACACCTTC.